These 19 T cell receptor beta chains came from one sample sequenced in a study of synovial regulatory T cells in juvenile arthritis. TCRdb keeps only in-frame clones here, not all; method: immunoSEQ multiplex PCR. The sample table includes about 10,000 clones. The sample consisted of Treg cells from blood. Subset of the sample: remaining (HLA-DR-negative) circulating blood Treg cells. All receptors derive from a donor aged 2-35 years with juvenile idiopathic arthritis.

The J gene is TRBJ2-7, the V gene TRBV5-1; TCRdb names TRBD2, which stays unverified in the absence of DNA. The CDR3 extends over 16 amino acids. The coding DNA is unavailable. Germline loops: CDR1 SGHRS, CDR2 YFSETQ. The CDR3 spells CASSLVGGRSPYEQYF.

The CDR3: CASSRGSYTGELFF. V and J are TRBV6-1 and TRBJ2-2. The germline V gene has CDR1 MNHNS and CDR2 SASEGT. The CDR3 extends over 14 amino acids. Only the protein sequence is given.

The J gene is TRBJ1-4, the V gene TRBV5-4; absent DNA, TCRdb's TRBD1 call cannot be checked. CDR1 is SGHNT, CDR2 YYREEE, per germline (reference sequence). The CDR3 totals 18 residues. Only the protein is available. The CDR3 loop reads CASSPKPRIRGGDEKLFF. Complete variable domain (other parts from reference TRBV5-4 and TRBJ1-4): ETGVTQSPTHLIKTRGQQVTLRCSSQSGHNTVSWYQQALGQGPQFIFQYYREEENGRGNFPPRFSGLQFPNYSSELNVNALELDDSALYLCASSPKPRIRGGDEKLFFGSGTQLSVL.

J is TRBJ2-4 and V is TRBV18; TCRdb lists TRBD1, though no DNA is available to test this call. CDR3 length: 20 residues. The DNA sequence is not available. CDR1 KGHSH and CDR2 LQKENI come from the germline V gene. CDR3 in amino acids: CASSPYILGTPSSPGDIQYF.

This chain links TRBV7-9 with TRBJ1-5. This CDR3 has 12 amino acids. The entry carries no DNA sequence. Germline V lookup: CDR1 SEHNR, CDR2 FQNEAQ (reference sequence). The CDR3 region is CASSEINQPQHF.

The rearrangement links TRBV27 to TRBJ1-3. Germline lookup yields CDR1 MNHEY and CDR2 SMNVEV (reference sequence). The CDR3 is made up of 14 amino acids. Only the protein sequence is given. Here the CDR3 reads CATASRGGGNTIYF.

The V gene is TRBV5-6, the J gene TRBJ2-1; TCRdb's D call, TRBD2, is unchecked because there is no DNA. CDR1 SGHDT and CDR2 YYEEEE come from the germline V gene. This CDR3 is 14 amino acids long. The protein alone is recorded here. CDR3 amino acids: CASSPLGLYNEQFF.

V gene TRBV7-6 combines with J gene TRBJ2-7; the TCRdb call, TRBD1, lacks DNA for checking. The CDR3 sequence is 15 residues long. The DNA is not on file. Looked up from germline, CDR1 is SGHVS and CDR2 is FNYEAQ. CDR3 sequence: CASSLAGTGPYEQYF.

V is TRBV7-3 and J is TRBJ1-1. Per germline, CDR1 SGHTA and CDR2 FQGTGA. The CDR3 sequence is 15 residues long. No DNA is recorded. The CDR3 protein is CASSQGGQMNTEAFF.

V is TRBV5-1 and J is TRBJ2-7; as DNA is missing, the TRBD2 call by TCRdb cannot be tested. The CDR3 is 19 residues long. The entry carries no DNA sequence. In germline, CDR1 is SGHRS, CDR2 YFSETQ. The CDR3 here is CASWSGVAGLISSSYEQYF.

The chain uses TRBV5-6 and TRBJ1-1. The CDR3 runs to 16 residues. The coding DNA is unavailable. Germline V gene data show CDR1 as SGHDT and CDR2 as YYEEEE. The chain's CDR3 is CASSPNIGRRNTEAFF.

The chain is built from TRBV5-1 and TRBJ1-1. This CDR3 is built from 13 residues. The record lacks a DNA sequence. CDR1 and CDR2 from the germline V gene are SGHRS and YFSETQ. The CDR3 reads CASRREINTEAFF.

J is TRBJ1-2 and V is TRBV19; the D call of TRBD1 rests on TCRdb alone, since no DNA is present to check it. Germline CDR1 reads LNHDA; CDR2 reads SQIVND (reference sequence). The CDR3 covers 16 residues. No DNA is recorded. This CDR3 is CASSIIFRQGDYGYTF.

The V gene is TRBV5-1, the J gene TRBJ2-3; the D call of TRBD2 rests on TCRdb alone, since no DNA is present to check it. CDR3 length: 15 amino acids. The DNA sequence is not available. Germline CDR1 reads SGHRS; CDR2 reads YFSETQ. This chain's CDR3 is CASSPLAGSTDTQYF.

This chain joins TRBV10-1 and TRBJ2-7; the TRBD1 assignment by TCRdb is unverifiable without DNA. The CDR3 loop spans 13 amino acids. The coding DNA is unavailable. Germline values: CDR1 WNHNN, CDR2 SYGVQD (reference sequence). The CDR3: CASSRTGAYEQYF.

The V and J genes are TRBV14 and TRBJ1-2. This CDR3 is 16 amino acids long. No DNA was logged. Germline V CDR1 and CDR2: SGHDN, FVKESK. This chain's CDR3 is CASSQGTFGRVSGYTF.

The chain recombines TRBV18 with TRBJ1-5. The CDR3 loop spans 15 amino acids. The protein alone is recorded here. The V gene's germline CDR1 is KGHSH and CDR2 LQKENI. CDR3 sequence: CASSSPQYEGQPQHF.

The chain recombines TRBV14 with TRBJ2-2; TCRdb's D gene call, TRBD2, goes unchecked for lack of DNA. Germline CDR1 is SGHDN and CDR2 is FVKESK. There are 15 residues in the CDR3. DNA is not on record. The CDR3 sequence: CASSQGRVRTGELFF. Combining the CDR3 with reference TRBV14 and TRBJ2-2 gives the whole variable domain EAGVTQFPSHSVIEKGQTVTLRCDPISGHDNLYWYRRVMGKEIKFLLHFVKESKQDESGMPNNRFLAERTGGTYSTLKVQPAELEDSGVYFCASSQGRVRTGELFFGEGSRLTVL.

The chain has TRBV30 and TRBJ2-1; TCRdb calls TRBD2, which cannot be checked without DNA. The germline V gene encodes CDR1 GTSNPN and CDR2 SVGIG (reference sequence). CDR3 length equals 13 residues. No coding sequence is recorded. CDR3 amino acids: CAWIKRSYNEQFF.